This T cell receptor beta chain came from a study of early T cells in non-severe SARS-CoV-2 infection. Overall study results and limits: Anti-spike CD8 specificities were favored by VDJdb matching, whose results missed private and CD4 specificities.

TCRdb called the 5' RACE reads again in MiXCR, with one record for every CDR3 protein. Of about 100,000 distinct CDR3 sequences in the sample, around 14% are singletons; the top ten hold around 2.4%. A note on this clonotype: No antigen is known for it.

The V and J ends lost 5 bases and 5 bases respectively, with 7 bases between them. The CDR3 totals 11 residues. CDR1 SQVTM and CDR2 ANQGSEA come from the germline V gene. The TCR originated in an adult who was a healthcare worker with PCR-confirmed SARS-CoV-2 infection or an uninfected control (not recorded which). The sequenced sample consisted of whole blood. The rearrangement uses TRBV29-1 and TRBJ2-1, with D unclear. The CDR3 protein is CSVPTNNEQFF. Written as DNA, the CDR3 is TGCAGCGTTCCAACGAACAATGAGCAGTTCTTC.